A single sample gave rise to the 28 T cell receptor beta chains below, sequenced in a study of blood T cell repertoires in COVID-19. Profiling relied on immunoSEQ multiplex PCR, and the TCRdb table lists in-frame clones only, not all of them. The table lists 99,000 or so clones, 84% of them singletons, with just under 2% in the top ten. The sample comprised peripheral blood. Receptors were obtained from a man in his 70s with active or convalescent COVID-19.

The chain couples TRBV12-3 or TRBV12-4 to TRBJ2-7; no clear D. This CDR3 contains 12 residues. V was trimmed by 4 bases and J by 3 bases, leaving 7 bases between them. The CDR3 nucleotides are TGTGCCAGCAGTTCCGACTTCTACGAGCAGTACTTC. Translation: CASSSDFYEQYF.

The chain uses TRBV18 and TRBJ1-3, with TRBD1 matching 10 bases. V lost 2 bases, J lost 4 bases, and 5 bases stayed unmatched. The CDR3 spans 16 residues. Germline values: CDR1 KGHSH, CDR2 LQKENI. The CDR3 region has the DNA TGTGCCAGCTCACCAGACACGACAGGGGGCGGAAACACCATATATTTT. Amino acid sequence: CASSPDTTGGGNTIYF.

V gene TRBV7-6 combines with J gene TRBJ2-6, with D hard to call. Trimming cost V 2 bases and J 0 bases, with 5 bases left between them. Germline values: CDR1 SGHVS, CDR2 FNYEAQ. This CDR3 has 15 residues. CDR3 nucleotides: TGTGCCAGCAGCTTAATCTCCTCTGGGGCCAACGTCCTGACTTTC. Protein sequence: CASSLISSGANVLTF.

The gene calls are TRBV19 and TRBJ1-3; the D gene is possibly TRBD1 (5 bases). This CDR3 region has 14 residues. Germline lookup yields CDR1 LNHDA and CDR2 SQIVND (reference sequence). V dropped 6 bases and J dropped 4 bases, with 13 bases sitting between them. For the CDR3, the DNA is TGTGCCAGTAGGACCCCAGGGTCCGGAAACACCATATATTTT. It translates to CASRTPGSGNTIYF.

The chain links TRBV30 to TRBJ1-4; D possibly corresponds to TRBD1 (6 bases). The CDR3 covers 13 residues. V shed 5 bases and J shed 7 bases, with 14 bases lying between them. Germline CDR1 is GTSNPN and CDR2 is SVGIG (reference sequence). In DNA, the CDR3 is TGTGCCTGGGGAACAGGGATGGGTGAAAAACTGTTTTTT. This translates into CAWGTGMGEKLFF.

J is TRBJ2-5 and V is TRBV5-5; 9 positions match TRBD1. This CDR3 has 16 amino acids. The J segment lost 4 bases and the V segment lost 2 bases, leaving 9 bases of the junction unmatched. The germline V gene has CDR1 SGHKS and CDR2 YYEKEE (reference sequence). CDR3 bases: TGTGCCAGCAGCTTCATGGGACAGGGAACAGGAGAGACCCAGTACTTC. Protein: CASSFMGQGTGETQYF.

The chain has TRBV28 and TRBJ1-6; perhaps TRBD1 as D (5 bases). Between the trimmed V and J ends, which lost 3 bases and 5 bases, there was a span of 11 bases. The CDR3 consists of 15 residues. Germline V gene data show CDR1 as MDHEN and CDR2 as SYDVKM. CDR3 loop: CASSFFQGDNSPLHF. The CDR3 region has the DNA TGTGCCAGCAGTTTCTTCCAGGGCGATAATTCACCCCTCCACTTT.

The chain combines TRBV12-3 or TRBV12-4 with TRBJ1-2, with D unclear. Trimming took 0 bases from V and 7 from J, leaving 6 bases between them. The CDR3 totals 12 residues. In DNA, the CDR3 is TGTGCCAGCAGTTTAGCGCGGGCTGGCTACACCTTC. Amino acid sequence: CASSLARAGYTF.

The V and J genes are TRBV28 and TRBJ1-5, with TRBD1 identical over 9 bases. CDR1 is MDHEN, CDR2 SYDVKM, per germline. The CDR3 runs to 15 residues. Trimming took 6 bases from V and 3 from J; bases not matched to a gene: 6. The CDR3 DNA is TGTGCCAGCAGAACACAGGGGGCCAACAATCAGCCCCAGCATTTT. Protein product: CASRTQGANNQPQHF.

A word on this clone: Other DNA sequences in this specimen translate into the identical CDR3. The chain combines TRBV12-3 or TRBV12-4 with TRBJ1-2, with 8 bases aligning to TRBD1. V lost 5 bases, J lost 5 bases, and 4 bases stayed unmatched. The CDR3 totals 13 residues. CDR3 bases: TGTGCCAGCAGTCTCCAGGGGGCATATGGCTACACCTTC. This codes for CASSLQGAYGYTF.

The chain carries TRBV2 and TRBJ2-1; 7 positions agree with TRBD1. V dropped 5 bases and J dropped 7; count of bases not matched to a gene: 8. The CDR3 covers 14 residues. Germline V gene sequence: CDR1 SNHLY, CDR2 FYNNEI. The CDR3 loop reads CASSNDRVGNEQFF. The DNA of the CDR3 is TGTGCCAGCAGTAATGACAGGGTAGGGAATGAGCAGTTCTTC. Drawing the rest from reference TRBV2 and TRBJ2-1, the complete variable domain is EPEVTQTPSHQVTQMGQEVILRCVPISNHLYFYWYRQILGQKVEFLVSFYNNEISEKSEIFDDQFSVERPDGSNFTLKIRSTKLEDSAMYFCASSNDRVGNEQFFGPGTRLTVL.

V usage is TRBV7-8 and J usage is TRBJ1-5; no clear D gene. CDR3 length: 16 amino acids. Trimming cost V 2 bases and J 2 bases, with 13 bases left between them. Germline V gives CDR1 SGHVS, CDR2 FQNEAQ. The CDR3, as DNA: TGTGCCAGCAGCTTAATGCGGCAGAGGGGCAATCAGCCCCAGCATTTT. Protein sequence: CASSLMRQRGNQPQHF.

This chain uses TRBV5-1 with TRBJ1-5; D call uncertain. Trimming took 4 bases from V and 2 from J, leaving 16 bases between them. The CDR3 consists of 16 residues. Germline lookup yields CDR1 SGHRS and CDR2 YFSETQ. The CDR3 is CASSLPDFKRNQPQHF. In DNA, the CDR3 is TGCGCCAGCAGCCTACCGGACTTCAAGCGCAATCAGCCCCAGCATTTT.

J is TRBJ2-1 and V is TRBV23-1; 8 nucleotides align to TRBD1. TRBV23-1 belongs to the ORF category, with a function that is uncertain. This CDR3 has 18 amino acids. V lost 0 bases, J lost 10 bases, and 17 bases stayed unmatched. This CDR3 is CASSQSPQGGPQGGEQFF. CDR3 in DNA: TGCGCCAGCAGTCAATCTCCACAGGGGGGCCCTCAAGGCGGGGAGCAGTTCTTC.

V usage is TRBV28 and J usage is TRBJ1-6; maybe TRBD1 (6 bases). In germline, CDR1 is MDHEN, CDR2 SYDVKM. The CDR3 spans 15 residues. V gave up 5 bases and J gave up 8 bases, with 16 bases separating them. The CDR3 DNA follows: TGTGCCAGCAGTCCCCCGACAGGATTTCATTCACCCCTCCACTTT. Translating it yields CASSPPTGFHSPLHF. Drawing the rest from reference TRBV28 and TRBJ1-6, the complete variable domain is DVKVTQSSRYLVKRTGEKVFLECVQDMDHENMFWYRQDPGLGLRLIYFSYDVKMKEKGDIPEGYSVSREKKERFSLILESASTNQTSMYLCASSPPTGFHSPLHFGNGTRLTVT.

This clone has a single count. The chain has TRBV9 and TRBJ1-2; D remains ambiguous. Between the trimmed V and J ends, which lost 4 bases and 8 bases, there was a span of 18 bases. In germline, CDR1 is SGDLS, CDR2 YYNGEE. The CDR3 runs 14 residues. The CDR3 region has the DNA TGTGCCAGCAGCTCAGGTGGGCAAGCTGGGGGCTACACCTTC. Translated, it gives CASSSGGQAGGYTF.

The chain carries TRBV19 and TRBJ2-7, with 10 bases matching TRBD1. V lost 5 bases to trimming and J lost 5 bases; unmatched junction nucleotides: 9. The CDR3 is 15 residues long. Germline CDR1 LNHDA, CDR2 SQIVND (reference sequence). CDR3 nucleotides: TGTGCCAGTAGTGTACCGGGACAGGGGCCCCACGAGCAGTACTTC. Protein: CASSVPGQGPHEQYF.

The CDR3: CASQGQSEKLFF. The DNA for the CDR3 is TGTGCCAGTCAGGGACAGTCAGAAAAACTGTTTTTT. The chain has TRBV6-6 and TRBJ1-4; 7 bases match TRBD1. Per the germline V gene, CDR1 is MNHNY and CDR2 is SVGAGI (reference sequence). V lost 9 bases to trimming and J lost 8 bases; unmatched junction nucleotides: 6. The CDR3 length is 12 residues.

This sequence joins TRBV27 and TRBJ1-1, with a tentative D call TRBD1 (5 bases). Trimming pared 4 bases from V and 4 bases from J, leaving 16 bases between. CDR1 is MNHEY and CDR2 is SMNVEV in the germline V gene (reference sequence). The CDR3 is made up of 15 amino acids. The CDR3 region is CASSSGGAGVTEAFF. The CDR3 nucleotides read TGTGCCAGCAGTTCTGGAGGGGCTGGGGTCACTGAAGCTTTCTTT.

The chain is built from TRBV28 and TRBJ2-7; the D gene is possibly TRBD2 (6 bases). Germline V CDR1 and CDR2: MDHEN, SYDVKM. The CDR3 length is 12 residues. Trimming left V 6 bases short and J 7 bases short, with 13 bases between. In DNA, the CDR3 is TGTGCCAGCAGGACCGGGACTGGGGAGCAGTACTTC. Amino acid sequence: CASRTGTGEQYF.

The chain joins TRBV4-1 to TRBJ1-2; D is uncertain. Germline assignment: CDR1 MGHRA and CDR2 YSYEKL. V was trimmed by 0 bases and J by 8 bases, leaving 13 bases between them. The CDR3 contains 14 residues. The CDR3 loop reads CASSQELGRNGYTF. As DNA, the CDR3 is TGCGCCAGCAGCCAAGAATTGGGCAGGAACGGCTACACCTTC.

The chain combines TRBV3-1 (or the pseudogene TRBV3-2) with TRBJ1-1; 9 positions match TRBD1. Looked up from germline, CDR1 is LGHDT and CDR2 is YNNKEL (reference sequence). V lost 4 bases, J lost 7 bases, and 7 bases stayed unmatched. The CDR3 covers 14 residues. DNA for the CDR3: TGTGCCAGCAGCCTCCGGGACAGGGCAGGTGAAGCTTTCTTT. It translates to CASSLRDRAGEAFF.

The chain carries TRBV5-5 and TRBJ1-6, with D perhaps matching TRBD1 (6 bases). The germline gives CDR1 SGHKS, CDR2 YYEKEE (reference sequence). The CDR3 runs 15 residues. V dropped 4 bases and J dropped 4 bases, with 12 bases sitting between them. This CDR3 is CASSLQGLYNSPLHF. The CDR3 bases are TGTGCCAGCAGCCTACAGGGTCTTTATAATTCACCCCTCCACTTT.

This chain connects TRBV18 to TRBJ2-7, with 8 bases lining up with TRBD1. CDR1 KGHSH and CDR2 LQKENI come from the germline V gene. J lost 2 bases, V lost 3 bases, and 3 bases had no gene match. The CDR3 loop spans 14 amino acids. CDR3 loop: CASSPGQGPYEQYF. The CDR3 coding sequence is TGTGCCAGCTCACCTGGACAGGGCCCCTACGAGCAGTACTTC.

This clone was detected once. The chain couples TRBV5-4 to TRBJ1-2; 9 bases are shared with TRBD1. V lost 6 bases, J lost 7 bases, and 13 bases stayed unmatched. CDR3 length: 15 residues. In germline, CDR1 is SGHNT, CDR2 YYREEE (reference sequence). In DNA, the CDR3 is TGTGCCAGCACCCCGCAACAGGGGGCTGGCATTGGCTACACCTTC. This translates into CASTPQQGAGIGYTF.

The chain employs TRBV7-2 and TRBJ2-2; TRBD1 is a possible D gene (6 bases). The CDR3 is made up of 13 amino acids. The germline V gene encodes CDR1 SGHTA and CDR2 FQGNSA. V lost 5 bases, J lost 6 bases, and 10 bases lay in between. The CDR3 DNA is TGTGCCAGCAGCCTCACAGGGTCCGGGGAGCTGTTTTTT. It encodes CASSLTGSGELFF.

The V gene is TRBV19, the J gene TRBJ1-2, with D unresolved. Germline CDR1 LNHDA, CDR2 SQIVND (reference sequence). Trimming pared 4 bases from V and 3 bases from J, leaving 12 bases between. The CDR3 is 14 amino acids. CDR3 sequence reads: CASSNVLEYYGYTF. Written as DNA, the CDR3 is TGTGCCAGTAGTAATGTCCTCGAGTACTATGGCTACACCTTC.

The chain is built from TRBV14 and TRBJ2-2; perhaps TRBD2 as D (5 bases). This CDR3 contains 14 residues. V shed 2 bases and J shed 6 bases, with 10 bases lying between them. Germline CDR1 SGHDN, CDR2 FVKESK. CDR3 amino acids: CASSQFGRAGELFF. Written as DNA, the CDR3 is TGTGCCAGCAGCCAATTCGGGCGGGCCGGGGAGCTGTTTTTT.